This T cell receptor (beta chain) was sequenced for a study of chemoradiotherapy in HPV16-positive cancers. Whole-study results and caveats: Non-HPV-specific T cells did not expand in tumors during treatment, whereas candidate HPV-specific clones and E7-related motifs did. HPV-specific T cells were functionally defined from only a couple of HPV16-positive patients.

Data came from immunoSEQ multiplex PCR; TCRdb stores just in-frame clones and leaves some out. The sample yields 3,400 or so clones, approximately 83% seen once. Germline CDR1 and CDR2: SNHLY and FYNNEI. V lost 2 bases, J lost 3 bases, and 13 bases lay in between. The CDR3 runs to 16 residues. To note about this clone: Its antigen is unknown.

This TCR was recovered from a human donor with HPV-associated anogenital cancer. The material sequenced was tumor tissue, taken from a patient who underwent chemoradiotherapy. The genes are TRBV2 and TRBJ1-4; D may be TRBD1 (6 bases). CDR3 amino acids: CASSESRGWPNEKLFF. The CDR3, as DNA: TGTGCCAGCAGTGAAAGCAGGGGATGGCCTAATGAAAAACTGTTTTTT.